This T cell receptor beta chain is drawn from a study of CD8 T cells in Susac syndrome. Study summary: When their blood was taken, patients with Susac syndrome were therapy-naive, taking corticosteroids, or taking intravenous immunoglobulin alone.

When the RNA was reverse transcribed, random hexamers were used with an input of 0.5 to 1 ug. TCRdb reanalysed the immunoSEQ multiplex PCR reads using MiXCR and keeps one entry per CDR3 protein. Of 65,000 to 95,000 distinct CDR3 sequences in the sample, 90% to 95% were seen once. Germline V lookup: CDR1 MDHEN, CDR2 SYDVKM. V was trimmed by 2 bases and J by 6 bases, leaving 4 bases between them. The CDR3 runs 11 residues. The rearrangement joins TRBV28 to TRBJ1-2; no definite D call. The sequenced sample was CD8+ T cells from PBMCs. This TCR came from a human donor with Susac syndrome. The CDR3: CASSLENGYTF. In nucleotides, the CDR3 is TGTGCCAGCAGTTTAGAGAATGGCTACACCTTC.